The clone carrying this T cell receptor (beta chain) occurred many times. This entry is derived from a study of T cells after yellow fever vaccination. The germline CDR1 and CDR2 sequences are MNHEY and SVGAGI. Trimming pared 4 bases from V and 3 bases from J, leaving 9 bases between. The CDR3 totals 13 residues. TCRdb ran MiXCR on the 5' RACE reads and lists one entry per CDR3 protein. This table has approximately 96,000 distinct CDR3 sequences, almost 9% appearing once. The receptor was isolated from a young man who received the YFV17D yellow fever vaccine. The chain links TRBV6-5 to TRBJ1-1; D gene ambiguous. The sample in question was CD8+ T cells not binding an NS4B(214-222) dextramer, sorted from PBMCs, obtained approximately 16 days after the first yellow fever vaccination. CDR3 sequence: CASSLGSDTEAFF. Here the CDR3 DNA reads TGTGCCAGCAGTTTGGGCAGTGACACTGAAGCTTTCTTT.